This TCR beta chain was observed in a study of blood T cell repertoires in COVID-19. Study at large: Spain, Italy and the United States supplied samples that represented acute and convalescent COVID-19. The cDNA or gDNA used as material had been derived from T cells, B-cell-depleted T cells, or PBMCs.

Per the authors' pipeline: Researchers report that nucleated cell counts were estimated from reference gene primer amplification. Data came from immunoSEQ multiplex PCR; TCRdb stores just in-frame clones and leaves some out. Clonal size and the V and J genes are those of that table, whereas D and trimming came from the DNA. The table includes about 68,000 clones, around 84% detected once. This clone showed up just a few times. V shed 5 bases and J shed 4 bases, with 20 bases lying between them. Looked up from germline, CDR1 is SGHAT and CDR2 is FQNNGV. The CDR3 sequence is 17 residues long. The sample consisted of peripheral blood. This TCR was sampled from a man aged 45-60 years with acute or convalescent COVID-19. This chain uses TRBV11-2 with TRBJ2-2; D not resolved. The CDR3 nucleotides read TGTGCCAGCAGCCCCTCTCAGGTCCAGGTTAGCACCGGGGAGCTGTTTTTT. Protein: CASSPSQVQVSTGELFF.